The 4 T cell receptor beta chains presented below share a single source sample, sequenced in a study of shared T cell receptors in the human thymus. Profiled with immunoSEQ multiplex PCR; TCRdb holds only in-frame clones, not every one. The table includes hundreds of thousands of clones, approximately 89% detected once. Another study also made use of these data, one on human thymus T cells.

Sequencing input: thymocytes. These receptors were collected from a boy younger than two with a congenital heart defect.

This clone was seen a single time. The rearrangement uses TRBV7-2 and TRBJ2-7; 7 bases map to TRBD1. From germline, CDR1 is SGHTA and CDR2 FQGNSA. The CDR3 is made up of 13 amino acids. The V segment lost 8 bases and the J segment 3 bases; nucleotides outside the gene matches: 7. CDR3 residues: CASSRGPLYEQYF. CDR3 nucleotides: TGTGCCAGCTCTAGGGGGCCCCTCTACGAGCAGTACTTC.

V gene TRBV30 combines with J gene TRBJ2-7; 9 bases align to TRBD1. The CDR3 loop spans 15 amino acids. J was trimmed by 6 bases and V by 4 bases; bases with no gene match: 13. The germline V gene encodes CDR1 GTSNPN and CDR2 SVGIG (reference sequence). The CDR3 here is CAWTLGDRAGAEQYF. CDR3 bases: TGTGCCTGGACGTTAGGGGACAGGGCAGGCGCCGAGCAGTACTTC. Based on the CDR3 plus reference TRBV30 and TRBJ2-7, the full variable domain is SQTIHQWPATLVQPVGSPLSLECTVEGTSNPNLYWYRQAAGRGLQLLFYSVGIGQISSEVPQNLSASRPQDRQFILSSKKLLLSDSGFYLCAWTLGDRAGAEQYFGPGTRLTVT.

The chain carries TRBV13 and TRBJ2-2, with 8 nucleotides matching TRBD2. The germline CDR1 and CDR2 sequences are PRHDT and FYEKMQ (reference sequence). The junction had 7 bases not matched to a gene; V was cut back by 5 bases and J by 2 bases. The CDR3 has 16 residues. The CDR3 DNA reads as TGTGCCAGCAGCCCCCGGGGGGGACGTAACACCGGGGAGCTGTTTTTT. Translated, it gives CASSPRGGRNTGELFF.

The chain links TRBV29-1 to TRBJ2-3; D perhaps matches TRBD2 (5 bases). Germline assignment: CDR1 SQVTM and CDR2 ANQGSEA. This CDR3 contains 14 residues. The germline V and J ends were trimmed by 3 bases and 7 bases, with 17 bases remaining between them. The CDR3 loop reads CSVEWRIHRYTQYF. CDR3 sequence (DNA): TGCAGCGTTGAGTGGAGGATTCACAGATATACGCAGTATTTT.